This T cell receptor (beta chain) was identified during a study of vaccination and CD4 T cells after COVID-19. Whole-study context: Six males and four females constituted the convalescent cohort, two of whom were Hispanic.

The CDR3 extends over 16 amino acids. Germline V gene sequence: CDR1 SGHTA, CDR2 FQGNSA. J was trimmed by 3 bases and V by 5 bases; bases with no gene match: 8. The study, taken as a whole, reports: Convalescent patients gained a median approximately 90% of their reactive clones only post-vaccination.

As to this clonotype: Antigen unknown.

Indicated treatment: approximately 9-day PBMC culture with coronavirus spike peptide pools or control peptides (ViraFEST assay). Researchers used the Oncomine TCR Beta short-read assay to sequence DNA from cultured CD4+ T cells. TCRdb re-called the PCR reads with MiXCR, one entry per CDR3 protein. The table records 15,000 or so distinct CDR3 sequences, 35% to 50% of them present only once. The receptor was isolated from a human donor who had recovered from COVID-19. Sequences were derived from CD4+ T cells from blood, cultured in vitro, sampled before SARS-CoV-2 vaccination. The rearrangement joins TRBV7-2 to TRBJ2-3, with 10 bases that match TRBD2. The CDR3 loop reads CASSPRGLARTDTQYF. DNA for the CDR3: TGTGCCAGCAGCCCGCGGGGACTAGCGAGGACAGATACGCAGTATTTT. Together with reference TRBV7-2 and TRBJ2-3, the CDR3 gives the full variable domain: GAGVSQSPSNKVTEKGKDVELRCDPISGHTALYWYRQSLGQGLEFLIYFQGNSAPDKSGLPSDRFSAERTGGSVSTLTIQRTQQEDSAVYLCASSPRGLARTDTQYFGPGTRLTVL.